These 13 T cell receptor beta chains share one sample of origin, sequenced in a study of cytomegalovirus exposure and HLA in healthy donors. PCR involved 60 Vbeta and 13 Jbeta primers. Sequencing was performed with immunoSEQ multiplex PCR; in TCRdb, only in-frame clones are kept and a portion is missing. In all, the sample yields 85,000 to 90,000 clones. The sample comprised PBMCs. The receptors derive from a man aged 45-65 years in good health and CMV-seropositive.

The genes are TRBV11-2 and TRBJ1-2; 9 bases line up with TRBD1. V shed 8 bases, J shed 2 bases, and the junction held 9 bases outside the gene matches. Germline V CDR1 and CDR2: SGHAT, FQNNGV. The CDR3 consists of 15 residues. CDR3 loop: CASGGQGQKNYGYTF. CDR3 bases: TGTGCCAGCGGGGGACAGGGCCAGAAAAACTATGGCTACACCTTC.

The chain combines TRBV29-1 with TRBJ2-5, with 7 bases identical to TRBD1. The J call is doubtful: the DNA matches TRBJ2-7 better. CDR3 length: 12 amino acids. Looked up from germline, CDR1 is SQVTM and CDR2 is ANQGSEA. The CDR3 region is CSVESGGYEQYF. Here the CDR3 DNA reads TGCAGCGTTGAATCAGGGGGCTACGAGCAGTACTTC.

The gene calls are TRBV30 and TRBJ2-1; D is perhaps TRBD2 (5 bases). Germline values: CDR1 GTSNPN, CDR2 SVGIG (reference sequence). CDR3 length equals 15 residues. Deletions cut 3 bases from V and 4 bases from J, with 16 bases between. DNA for the CDR3: TGTGCCTGGAGGGCCCGCGTCGGGATTTACAATGAGCAGTTCTTC. Translating it yields CAWRARVGIYNEQFF.

V and J are TRBV5-1 and TRBJ1-1, with 12 bases matching TRBD1. The CDR3 sequence is 12 residues long. V lost 4 bases and J lost 10; bases outside the gene matches: 2. Germline V gene lookup returns CDR1 SGHRS and CDR2 YFSETQ. CDR3 in amino acids: CASSRDRGRAFF. DNA of the CDR3: TGCGCCAGCAGCAGGGACAGGGGGCGAGCTTTCTTT.

This chain uses TRBV30 with TRBJ2-3, with TRBD2 as a possible D gene (6 bases). The germline V gene encodes CDR1 GTSNPN and CDR2 SVGIG (reference sequence). V lost 5 bases and J lost 0, with 15 bases in between. The CDR3 is 15 residues long. DNA of the CDR3: TGTGCCTGGGAGGGAGCGGGTTCTAGCACAGATACGCAGTATTTT. It is translated as CAWEGAGSSTDTQYF.

J is TRBJ2-1 and V is TRBV6-6, with 9 bases aligning to TRBD2. Germline lookup yields CDR1 MNHNY and CDR2 SVGAGI (reference sequence). The V segment lost 6 bases and the J segment 8 bases; nucleotides outside the gene matches: 8. The CDR3 runs to 14 residues. The CDR3 sequence is CASRALAGDHEQFF. CDR3 DNA: TGTGCCAGCAGAGCCTTAGCGGGAGATCATGAGCAGTTCTTC.

The CDR3 region has the DNA TGTGCCAGCAGCTCAGTCTCCTTCGCCATATATTTT. Protein: CASSSVSFAIYF. V and J are TRBV7-9 and TRBJ1-3, with unresolved D. CDR1 is SEHNR and CDR2 is FQNEAQ in the germline V gene (reference sequence). The ends were cut back, 4 bases at V and 11 bases at J, with 12 bases in the middle. The CDR3 has 12 residues. The variable domain in full, with the rest retrieved from reference TRBV7-9 and TRBJ1-3, is DTGVSQNPRHKITKRGQNVTFRCDPISEHNRLYWYRQTLGQGPEFLTYFQNEAQLEKSRLLSDRFSAERPKGSFSTLEIQRTEQGDSAMYLCASSSVSFAIYFGEGSWLTVV.

The chain couples TRBV18 to TRBJ1-2; D not certain. CDR1 and CDR2 from the germline V gene are KGHSH and LQKENI. The germline V and J ends were trimmed by 0 bases and 8 bases, with 10 bases remaining between them. This CDR3 has 13 residues. Here the CDR3 reads CASSPPLPEGYTF. In DNA, the CDR3 is TGTGCCAGCTCACCACCCCTCCCGGAGGGCTACACCTTC.

The gene calls are TRBV4-3 and TRBJ1-5; D is uncertain. The germline V gene has CDR1 LGHNA and CDR2 YSLEER. V lost 0 bases to trimming and J lost 4 bases, with 10 bases between them. This CDR3 spans 15 amino acids. The CDR3 reads CASSQDWPKNQPQHF. The CDR3 DNA reads TGCGCCAGCAGCCAAGATTGGCCAAAAAATCAGCCCCAGCATTTT.

V usage is TRBV7-8 and J usage is TRBJ2-7; D is possibly TRBD2 (6 bases). V shed 4 bases and J shed 0 bases, with 13 bases lying between them. There are 15 residues in the CDR3. Germline values: CDR1 SGHVS, CDR2 FQNEAQ. The CDR3 sequence is CASSSGLSSSYEQYF. The CDR3, as DNA: TGTGCCAGCAGCTCGGGACTTTCTAGCTCCTACGAGCAGTACTTC.

The genes are TRBV4-1 and TRBJ2-5; D is unclear. CDR1 and CDR2 from the germline V gene are MGHRA and YSYEKL. The CDR3 is made up of 14 amino acids. V was cut by 5 bases and J by 1 base, with 11 bases left in between. The CDR3 DNA sequence: TGCGCCAGCAGCGAAGGCCTACGCCAAGAGACCCAGTACTTC. It codes for CASSEGLRQETQYF.

CDR3 loop: CASSFGGEQFF. For the CDR3, the DNA is TGTGCCAGCAGCTTTGGCGGCGAGCAGTTCTTC. The chain joins TRBV5-6 to TRBJ2-1, with D unresolved. The CDR3 extends over 11 amino acids. CDR1 and CDR2 (germline): SGHDT, YYEEEE. Trimming took off 2 bases at V and 10 bases at J, with 7 bases between the two ends.

The chain is built from TRBV6-5 and TRBJ2-1; perhaps TRBD2 as D (6 bases). The CDR3 has 14 residues. The V gene lost 6 bases and the J gene lost 7 bases, with 16 bases spanning the gap. Germline V gene sequence: CDR1 MNHEY, CDR2 SVGAGI. The CDR3 loop reads CASSRLGITNEQFF. CDR3 DNA sequence: TGTGCCAGCAGCCGACTAGGAATTACAAATGAGCAGTTCTTC.